This TCR beta chain stems from a study of CD8 T cells in ankylosing spondylitis. A quantitative 5'-RACE method, one with molecular barcodes, was used to make TCR beta libraries. TCRdb reanalysed the 5' RACE reads using MiXCR and keeps one entry per CDR3 protein. The table has 200,000 to 250,000 distinct CDR3 sequences, 30% to 40% seen once; the top ten hold around 4.2%. Broader study findings: A CD8+ phenotype characterized the disease-linked clones, which were relatively rare in peripheral blood. Disease-linked clones reportedly concentrated significantly in matched ankylosing spondylitis synovial fluid. For ankylosing spondylitis blood, a TCR beta motif of seven to nine highly homologous variants appeared characteristic.

This clonotype has just a few counts. Its specificity is not known. This CDR3 contains 13 residues. Germline assignment: CDR1 SQVTM and CDR2 ANQGSEA. Trimming removed 0 bases at V and 5 bases at J, with 10 bases between. The chain is built from TRBV29-1 and TRBJ2-5; D is perhaps TRBD2 (6 bases). The sample taken for sequencing was blood, either unsorted or a sorted T cell fraction (not recorded which). The origin of this receptor is a male donor with ankylosing spondylitis or in good health (not recorded which). The CDR3: CSVEEGGVETQYF. The CDR3, as DNA: TGCAGCGTTGAAGAGGGCGGGGTCGAGACCCAGTACTTC.